These 32 T cell receptor beta chains were sequenced from one sample in a study of shared clonotypes between healthy human individuals. Libraries were prepared by immunoSEQ multiplex PCR; TCRdb keeps only in-frame clonotypes and omits some of them. This table has around 440,000 clones, 70% to 80% appearing once. Sequencing used PBMCs. These receptors were taken from a middle-aged woman in good health. Some clones in this sample may be carry-over from other donors' samples.

This clone appeared once. The V and J genes are TRBV30 and TRBJ1-4; D gene unclear. Germline CDR1 and CDR2: GTSNPN and SVGIG (reference sequence). The CDR3 runs 16 residues. V was trimmed by 0 bases and J by 8 bases, leaving 19 bases between them. CDR3 sequence reads: CAWSVNAPWMKEKLFF. The CDR3 bases are TGTGCCTGGAGTGTAAATGCGCCCTGGATGAAGGAAAAACTGTTTTTT. Full variable domain (rest looked up from reference TRBV30 and TRBJ1-4): SQTIHQWPATLVQPVGSPLSLECTVEGTSNPNLYWYRQAAGRGLQLLFYSVGIGQISSEVPQNLSASRPQDRQFILSSKKLLLSDSGFYLCAWSVNAPWMKEKLFFGSGTQLSVL.

The J gene is TRBJ2-3, the V gene TRBV5-4; the D is unclear. Germline V gene data show CDR1 as SGHNT and CDR2 as YYREEE (reference sequence). V was shortened by 6 bases and J by 1 base, with 15 bases between the two germline ends. The CDR3 runs to 15 residues. DNA of the CDR3: TGTGCCAGCAACCCGAAGACGGACCGCACAGATACGCAGTATTTT. It is translated as CASNPKTDRTDTQYF.

This clone has just one count. The chain is built from TRBV11-2 and TRBJ2-5, with 7 bases that match TRBD1. The germline V gene has CDR1 SGHAT and CDR2 FQNNGV. CDR3 length: 13 residues. V was clipped by 2 bases and J by 5 bases; unmatched bases: 2. The CDR3 DNA sequence: TGTGCCAGCAGCTTAAACAGGGGCGAGACCCAGTACTTC. As protein: CASSLNRGETQYF.

The chain uses TRBV28 and TRBJ2-4; 8 bases fit TRBD1. Germline lookup yields CDR1 MDHEN and CDR2 SYDVKM. V lost 6 bases to trimming and J lost 0 bases; unmatched junction nucleotides: 13. The CDR3 loop spans 18 amino acids. CDR3 residues: CASSRGQGVTLAKNIQYF. CDR3 in DNA: TGTGCCAGCAGCCGTGGACAGGGCGTTACGCTAGCCAAAAACATTCAGTACTTC.

The chain is built from TRBV18 and TRBJ1-2, with D unresolved. V shed 2 bases and J shed 8 bases, with 21 bases lying between them. Looked up from germline, CDR1 is KGHSH and CDR2 is LQKENI. The CDR3 sequence is 16 residues long. The CDR3 protein is CASSPGPHELDGGYTF. The CDR3 DNA reads as TGTGCCAGCTCACCAGGGCCGCACGAACTCGATGGAGGCTACACCTTC.

This clone turned up a few times. V and J are TRBV4-1 and TRBJ1-5; D may be TRBD1 (5 bases). This CDR3 has 15 residues. Trimming removed 4 bases from V and 6 bases from J, with 16 bases in between. Per germline, CDR1 MGHRA and CDR2 YSYEKL. CDR3: CASSPRDRGIQPQHF. The CDR3 nucleotides are TGCGCCAGCAGCCCCAGGGATCGAGGGATTCAGCCCCAGCATTTT.

Concerning this clone itself: The junction does not match germline at one end; this may be a read error. The chain has TRBV30 and TRBJ2-7, with 10 nucleotides matching TRBD1. The germline CDR1 and CDR2 sequences are GTSNPN and SVGIG (reference sequence). This CDR3 spans 14 amino acids. The CDR3, as DNA: TGTGCCTGGGCCGGCGGGACAGGGGATTACGGGCAGTACTTC. As protein: CAWAGGTGDYGQYF.

This chain connects TRBV11-2 to TRBJ2-7; TRBD2 agrees at 7 bases. CDR3 size: 15 residues. Trimming at V came to 5 bases and at J to 1 base, leaving 8 bases not matched to a gene. Germline CDR1 reads SGHAT; CDR2 reads FQNNGV. The chain's CDR3 is CASSRAGRRSYEQYF. CDR3 DNA sequence: TGTGCCAGCAGCAGAGCGGGACGACGGTCCTACGAGCAGTACTTC.

The chain combines TRBV18 with TRBJ1-1; TRBD1 might be the D (5 bases). This CDR3 is built from 15 residues. In germline, CDR1 is KGHSH, CDR2 LQKENI. V was pared by 1 base and J by 4 bases, with 13 bases between. As DNA, the CDR3 is TGTGCCAGCTCACCACGGCAGGGAGGGACCACTGAAGCTTTCTTT. Translating it yields CASSPRQGGTTEAFF.

The chain's CDR3 is CASSLPGWEQFF. CDR3 in DNA: TGTGCCAGCAGCTTGCCGGGGTGGGAGCAGTTCTTC. The V call is TRBV5-6, the J call TRBJ2-1, with D possibly matching TRBD2 (5 bases). The CDR3 loop spans 12 amino acids. The V end was cut by 1 base, the J end by 10 bases, with 9 bases between. Germline loops: CDR1 SGHDT, CDR2 YYEEEE.

The chain links TRBV28 to TRBJ2-2; 9 positions match TRBD1. This CDR3 comprises 14 residues. Germline CDR1 is MDHEN and CDR2 is SYDVKM. V lost 5 bases to trimming and J lost 6 bases; unmatched junction nucleotides: 4. The CDR3 reads CASSATGGPGELFF. The CDR3 DNA reads TGTGCCAGCAGTGCCACAGGGGGCCCCGGGGAGCTGTTTTTT.

The chain links TRBV11-1 to TRBJ2-7, with 7 positions matching TRBD2. V lost 0 bases, J lost 2 bases, and 4 bases stayed unmatched. CDR3 size: 15 residues. Per germline, CDR1 SGHAT and CDR2 FQDESV (reference sequence). The CDR3 sequence: CASSLAASGTYEQYF. CDR3 bases: TGTGCCAGCAGCTTAGCGGCTAGCGGAACCTACGAGCAGTACTTC. Using reference TRBV11-1 and TRBJ2-7 for the parts outside the CDR3, the full variable domain is EAEVAQSPRYKITEKSQAVAFWCDPISGHATLYWYRQILGQGPELLVQFQDESVVDDSQLPKDRFSAERLKGVDSTLKIQPAELGDSAMYLCASSLAASGTYEQYFGPGTRLTVT.

This chain joins TRBV28 and TRBJ2-2, with 7 bases matching TRBD2. The CDR3 extends over 19 amino acids. The germline V gene has CDR1 MDHEN and CDR2 SYDVKM. Trimming cost V 0 bases and J 2 bases; bases outside gene matches: 12. The CDR3 region is CASSLWTVRREKNTGELFF. In nucleotides, the CDR3 is TGTGCCAGCAGTTTATGGACTGTCAGGCGGGAGAAAAACACCGGGGAGCTGTTTTTT.

The chain links TRBV20-1 to TRBJ2-1; the D is unclear. Germline values: CDR1 DFQATT, CDR2 SNEGSKA (reference sequence). Trimming cost V 0 bases and J 9 bases, with 6 bases left between them. The CDR3 loop spans 11 amino acids. The CDR3 here is CSARDDTEQFF. For the CDR3, the DNA is TGCAGTGCTAGAGACGATACTGAGCAGTTCTTC.

This clone was detected once. The gene calls are TRBV27 and TRBJ1-2; weak D call: TRBD1 (6 bases). This CDR3 has 17 amino acids. Germline V lookup: CDR1 MNHEY, CDR2 SMNVEV (reference sequence). The germline V and J ends were trimmed by 2 bases and 1 base, with 17 bases remaining between them. The CDR3 DNA follows: TGTGCCAGCAGTTTAAAGGCGGACAGCGGACTTAACTATGGCTACACCTTC. This sequence encodes CASSLKADSGLNYGYTF.

This chain's CDR3 is CASSELYGTGGGGNEQFF. The CDR3 DNA is TGTGCCAGCAGTGAACTTTACGGGACAGGGGGCGGTGGAAATGAGCAGTTCTTC. The chain links TRBV2 to TRBJ2-1, with 12 bases matching TRBD1. Germline CDR1 reads SNHLY; CDR2 reads FYNNEI. Germline trimming cut 2 bases from V and 7 bases from J; bases unmatched to any gene: 12. The CDR3 runs to 18 residues. The full variable domain, rest sourced from reference TRBV2 and TRBJ2-1, is EPEVTQTPSHQVTQMGQEVILRCVPISNHLYFYWYRQILGQKVEFLVSFYNNEISEKSEIFDDQFSVERPDGSNFTLKIRSTKLEDSAMYFCASSELYGTGGGGNEQFFGPGTRLTVL.

Here the CDR3 DNA reads TGCGCCAGCAATTTGGGATGGGGGATATACGAGCAGTACTTC. It encodes CASNLGWGIYEQYF. This chain uses TRBV10-2 with TRBJ2-7; D assignment may be TRBD1 or TRBD2 (5 bases each). The germline V and J ends were trimmed by 7 bases and 4 bases, with 17 bases remaining between them. This CDR3 is built from 14 residues. Germline V gene lookup returns CDR1 WSHSY and CDR2 SAAADI.

The genes are TRBV30 and TRBJ2-1; D uncertain. Trimming took off 0 bases at V and 4 bases at J, with 10 bases between the two ends. Germline CDR1 and CDR2: GTSNPN and SVGIG (reference sequence). This CDR3 has 14 amino acids. The CDR3 region is CAWSVGGKYNEQFF. The CDR3 DNA is TGTGCCTGGAGTGTAGGTGGGAAGTACAATGAGCAGTTCTTC.

The V and J genes are TRBV11-2 and TRBJ2-1, with 10 nucleotides matching TRBD1. This CDR3 comprises 15 residues. CDR1 is SGHAT and CDR2 is FQNNGV in the germline V gene. V trimming: 5 bases; J trimming: 9 bases; junction bases outside the gene matches: 10. The CDR3 reads CASSRRDRGRFEQFF. DNA of the CDR3: TGTGCCAGCAGCCGGAGGGACAGGGGAAGGTTTGAGCAGTTCTTC. Full variable domain (rest looked up from reference TRBV11-2 and TRBJ2-1): EAGVAQSPRYKIIEKRQSVAFWCNPISGHATLYWYQQILGQGPKLLIQFQNNGVVDDSQLPKDRFSAERLKGVDSTLKIQPAKLEDSAVYLCASSRRDRGRFEQFFGPGTRLTVL.

The chain is built from TRBV11-2 and TRBJ2-3; 7 bases are shared with TRBD2. Germline V CDR1 and CDR2: SGHAT, FQNNGV. The CDR3 runs 14 residues. With V trimmed by 8 bases and J by 2 bases, 7 bases remained unmatched. CDR3 in amino acids: CASGWEGNTDTQYF. The CDR3 region has the DNA TGTGCCAGCGGCTGGGAGGGGAACACAGATACGCAGTATTTT.

The V gene is TRBV2, the J gene TRBJ2-4, with 7 nucleotides matching TRBD2. Germline trimming cut 5 bases from V and 13 bases from J; bases unmatched to any gene: 17. Germline CDR1 SNHLY, CDR2 FYNNEI. This CDR3 comprises 15 residues. Here the CDR3 DNA reads TGTGCCAGCAGTTCGGTGAACGGGGCTAGCGGTGTGCAGTACTTC. It is translated as CASSSVNGASGVQYF.

Details on this clone: A read error is likely, as this CDR3 ends without the conserved phenylalanine or tryptophan. The chain employs TRBV9 and TRBJ1-6; D is uncertain. The germline V and J ends were trimmed by 3 bases and 7 bases, with 11 bases remaining between them. This CDR3 spans 14 amino acids. Germline CDR1 and CDR2: SGDLS and YYNGEE. The CDR3 is CASSARRTNSPLHL. CDR3 sequence (DNA): TGTGCCAGCAGCGCCCGACGGACGAATTCACCCCTCCACCTT.

CDR3 region: CASSTSGSQETQYF. In nucleotides, the CDR3 is TGCGCCAGCAGCACCTCCGGGAGCCAAGAGACCCAGTACTTC. The chain is built from TRBV5-1 and TRBJ2-5, with a weak D call TRBD2 (6 bases). The germline V gene has CDR1 SGHRS and CDR2 YFSETQ. V was cut by 4 bases and J by 1 base, with 11 bases left in between. The CDR3 extends over 14 amino acids. The whole variable domain, filled in from reference TRBV5-1 and TRBJ2-5, reads KAGVTQTPRYLIKTRGQQVTLSCSPISGHRSVSWYQQTPGQGLQFLFEYFSETQRNKGNFPGRFSGRQFSNSRSEMNVSTLELGDSALYLCASSTSGSQETQYFGPGTRLLVL.

The chain joins TRBV18 to TRBJ2-1; 11 nucleotides align to TRBD2. This CDR3 spans 16 amino acids. Losses at the gene ends were 2 bases for V and 7 bases for J; bases not matched to a gene: 7. Germline V CDR1 and CDR2: KGHSH, LQKENI. DNA for the CDR3: TGTGCCAGCTCACCAAGAATAACTAGCGGGAGAAATGAGCAGTTCTTC. Residues: CASSPRITSGRNEQFF.

There are a few counts of this clone. This chain uses TRBV27 with TRBJ2-1; D possibly corresponds to TRBD2 (5 bases). In germline, CDR1 is MNHEY, CDR2 SMNVEV (reference sequence). The CDR3 runs to 15 residues. Trimming took 7 bases from V and 2 from J, leaving 15 bases between them. The CDR3 DNA reads TGTGCCAGCACCCAAGGGAGAACCCCCTACAATGAGCAGTTCTTC. This encodes CASTQGRTPYNEQFF.

Worth noting for this clone: This likely came from a read error, as a far larger clone is one base away. This sequence joins TRBV30 and TRBJ2-3, with 7 bases aligning to TRBD2. Germline V gene sequence: CDR1 GTSNPN, CDR2 SVGIG (reference sequence). CDR3 size: 17 residues. CDR3 DNA sequence: TGTGCCCGGAGTAGCACGGGAGGAGAGATAATCACAGATACGCAGTATTTT. This translates into CARSSTGGEIITDTQYF.

This chain joins TRBV7-6 and TRBJ2-3, with no clear D. Germline CDR1 and CDR2: SGHVS and FNYEAQ. This CDR3 spans 13 amino acids. Trimming removed 1 base at V and 8 bases at J, with 10 bases between. As DNA, the CDR3 is TGTGCCAGCAGCTTAGGGACGGATCTTACGCAGTATTTT. This encodes CASSLGTDLTQYF.

This chain connects TRBV4-1 to TRBJ2-5, with D perhaps being TRBD1 or TRBD2 (5 bases each). This CDR3 comprises 16 residues. The V gene's germline CDR1 is MGHRA and CDR2 YSYEKL. The germline V and J ends were trimmed by 1 base and 4 bases, with 16 bases remaining between them. The chain's CDR3 is CASSQGGRAGLETQYF. CDR3 DNA sequence: TGCGCCAGCAGCCAAGGAGGGAGAGCAGGGCTAGAGACCCAGTACTTC.

The genes are TRBV7-6 and TRBJ2-1; D is uncertain. The CDR3 consists of 15 residues. The V gene's germline CDR1 is SGHVS and CDR2 FNYEAQ. Deletions cut 0 bases from V and 0 bases from J, with 6 bases between. CDR3: CASSLAASSYNEQFF. The DNA of the CDR3 is TGTGCCAGCAGCTTAGCCGCGAGCTCCTACAATGAGCAGTTCTTC.

The chain combines TRBV7-3 with TRBJ2-1, with D maybe TRBD2 (6 bases). The CDR3 length is 16 residues. Between the trimmed V and J ends, which lost 2 bases and 2 bases, there was a span of 13 bases. Per the germline V gene, CDR1 is SGHTA and CDR2 is FQGTGA. The CDR3 is CASSLRAGPAYNEQFF. CDR3 coding DNA: TGTGCCAGCAGCTTACGAGCGGGCCCGGCCTACAATGAGCAGTTCTTC.

Concerning this clone: A far larger clone is a single base away, which makes a read error likely. This chain links TRBV4-1 with TRBJ2-1, with 11 bases fitting TRBD2. The CDR3 length is 11 residues. The V gene end was trimmed by 6 bases and the J gene end by 15 bases; junction bases not matched to a gene: 4. Germline loops: CDR1 MGHRA, CDR2 YSYEKL. The CDR3, as DNA: TGCGCCAGCAGTTCTAGCGGGAGGTCGTTCTTC. It is translated as CASSSSGRSFF.

A remark on this clone: This may stem from a read error, because a much larger clone lies one nucleotide away. The V and J genes are TRBV11-3 and TRBJ2-3, with TRBD2 matching over 8 bases. The CDR3 runs 12 residues. Unmatched junction bases numbered 1, after V lost 6 bases and J lost 5 bases. Germline V CDR1 and CDR2: SGHNT, YENEEA. CDR3 DNA: TGTGCCAGCAGTCTAGCGGGAGATACGCAGTATTTT. Translating it yields CASSLAGDTQYF.